This entry features one T cell receptor beta chain sequence. Antigen unknown. Only in-frame clones appear in the TCRdb table, and some are missing; sequencing was by immunoSEQ multiplex PCR. The sample lists over 100,000 clones, 85% to 95% occurring once. This sample stems from a study of graft-versus-host responses after intestinal transplantation. Germline V lookup: CDR1 SGDLS, CDR2 YYNGEE. The CDR3 length is 18 residues. V dropped 0 bases and J dropped 6; count of bases not matched to a gene: 11. Overall study results and limits: Detected in recipient marrow were GvH clones, some of which were first observed in ileum or blood.

The sample here was unstimulated CD8+ T cells sorted from spleen or lymph node cells, taken before transplant. The source is a human donor who was the organ donor for an intestinal transplant. V and J are TRBV9 and TRBJ2-1; 11 bases fit TRBD2. The CDR3, as DNA: TGTGCCAGCAGCGTAGCTCTGAACCAGGGACTAGCGGCCAATGAGCAGTTCTTC. Protein sequence: CASSVALNQGLAANEQFF.